The rows below give T cell receptor beta chains drawn from one sample of a study of T cell repertoires in cytomegalovirus infection. TCRdb called the reads again in MiXCR, with one record for every CDR3 protein. The sample holds around 770,000 distinct CDR3 sequences, roughly 28% seen once. These receptors lack a known antigen. The source material was cultured CD8+ T cells from PBMCs, sampled from culture after CMV antigen stimulation. The receptors here all came from a human donor in good health (CMV status not recorded). Some clones in this sample may be carry-over from other donors' samples. The CDR3 runs from the conserved cysteine through the conserved F or W. The D gene is left open where the match is weak. For some rows the clone size is stated as once, few or many, or as a class when expanded; others skip it.

V gene,D gene,clone size,J gene,CDR3 DNA,CDR3 protein
TRBV9,.,.,TRBJ1-2,TGTGCCAGCGACAGTAGTGGCTATGGCTACACCTTC,CASDSSGYGYTF
TRBV4-3,.,few,TRBJ2-1,TGCGCCAGCAGCCAAGACGACGGGGGCCCACCTTGGGGGCAGTTCTTC,CASSQDDGGPPWGQFF
TRBV6-2/TRBV6-3,.,.,TRBJ1-5,TGTGCCAGCAGTTACCTGGACAGAAATCAGCCCCAGCATTTT,CASSYLDRNQPQHF
TRBV7-6,.,many,TRBJ2-3,TGTGCCAGCAGCCCAAGGACTAGGGGGGACACAGATACGCAGTATTTT,CASSPRTRGDTDTQYF
TRBV6-5,TRBD2,.,TRBJ2-5,TGTGCCAGCAGAGTCGGCGCGGGGGGGCCGAGTCAAGAGACCCAGTACTTC,CASRVGAGGPSQETQYF
TRBV5-1,TRBD1,few,TRBJ1-6,TGCGCCAGCAGCCCGGGGACAGGCGTTACACCCCTCCACTTT,CASSPGTGVTPLHF
TRBV4-1,TRBD1,once,TRBJ1-1,TGCGCCAGCAGCCGCACCGGGACAGGGAACACTGAAGCTTTCTTT,CASSRTGTGNTEAFF
TRBV19,.,once,TRBJ2-1,TGTGCCAGTAGTATGAATAGTTTGATTGAGCAGTTCTTC,CASSMNSLIEQFF
TRBV6-2/TRBV6-3,.,.,TRBJ1-2,TGTGCCTGCACCCGCACCGCCTCCCATGGCTACACCTTC,CACTRTASHGYTF
TRBV5-4,TRBD1,.,TRBJ2-7,TGTGCCAGCAGCTCGGACGGACAGGGGGGCCACGAGCAGTACTTC,CASSSDGQGGHEQYF
TRBV6-2/TRBV6-3,.,few,TRBJ2-1,TGTGCCAGCAGTTACTCGGGATTAGCAGCTAATGAGCAGTTCTTC,CASSYSGLAANEQFF
TRBV28,.,.,TRBJ2-1,TGTGCCAGCAGTCCACTAGCAACGGGACTTTACAATGAGCAGTTCTTC,CASSPLATGLYNEQFF
TRBV20-1,TRBD1,few,TRBJ2-3,TGCAGTGCAACCACGGGACAGACGATCACAGATACGCAGTATTTT,CSATTGQTITDTQYF
TRBV7-3,.,.,TRBJ2-2,TGTGCCAGCAGCTTTTTGTACGGGGAGCTGTTTTTT,CASSFLYGELFF
TRBV7-9,.,.,TRBJ2-2,TGTGCCAGCAGCCTAACCCAACGGGGCACCGGGGAGCTGTTTTTT,CASSLTQRGTGELFF
TRBV5-6,.,.,TRBJ1-6,TGTGCCAGCAGCCCGACGGACGTAGTCTATTCACCCCTCCACTTT,CASSPTDVVYSPLHF
TRBV27,TRBD2,.,TRBJ2-5,TGTGCCAGCAGTTTCGGGAGGGAGAAAGAGACCCAGTACTTC,CASSFGREKETQYF
TRBV12-3/TRBV12-4,TRBD2,few,TRBJ2-2,TGTGCCAGCAGTTTCCTAGCGGGGGGGCGACACACCGGGGAGCTGTTTTTT,CASSFLAGGRHTGELFF
TRBV4-3,TRBD2,few,TRBJ2-3,TGCGCCAGCAGCCAAGGGGGGGGAAGCACAGATACGCAGTATTTT,CASSQGGGSTDTQYF
TRBV7-9,.,.,TRBJ1-1,TGTGCCAGCAGCGTAACAGGTGAAGCTTTCTTT,CASSVTGEAFF
TRBV7-6,TRBD1,many,TRBJ1-1,TGTGCCAGCAGCTTAGGCAGGGGGGACACTGAAGCTTTCTTT,CASSLGRGDTEAFF
TRBV7-6,.,.,TRBJ1-2,TGTGCCAGCAGCTTAAGCGGGACGGGGACGTCGGGGGGCTACACCTTC,CASSLSGTGTSGGYTF
TRBV7-2,TRBD2,many,TRBJ2-1,TGTGCCAGCAGCCCCCGGACTAGCGGGGGGGCCTATGATGAGCAGTTCTTC,CASSPRTSGGAYDEQFF
TRBV28,TRBD2,few,TRBJ2-3,TGTGCCAGCAGTTATATAGGACTAGCGGGGGGCACAGATACGCAGTATTTT,CASSYIGLAGGTDTQYF
TRBV6-5,.,few,TRBJ2-7,TGTGCCAGCAGTTACGGATCTGCTGGGTCCTACGAGCAGTACTTC,CASSYGSAGSYEQYF
TRBV11-2,TRBD1,once,TRBJ2-1,TGTGCCAGCAGCTTTAACAGGGGGAATGAGAAGTTCTTC,CASSFNRGNEKFF
TRBV27,.,.,TRBJ2-6,TGTGCCAGCAGTCGACAAGCCTCTGGGGCCAACGTCCTGACTTTC,CASSRQASGANVLTF
TRBV7-9,.,few,TRBJ2-5,TGTGCCAGCAGCTCCCTCGGAGGCCCCCAAGAGACCCAGTACTTC,CASSSLGGPQETQYF
TRBV6-1,.,once,TRBJ1-1,TGTGCCAGCCAAGGGGGGCGAACTGAAGCTTTCTTT,CASQGGRTEAFF
TRBV4-1,.,.,TRBJ1-2,TGCGCCAGCAGCCAAGATGGTGGCAGGCCAAGCTATGGCTACACCTTC,CASSQDGGRPSYGYTF
TRBV4-1,.,.,TRBJ1-5,TGCGCCAGCAGCCAAGAGGGGCAGGCCAATCAGCCCCAGCATTTT,CASSQEGQANQPQHF